Below are 11 T cell receptor beta chains sequenced from a single sample in a study of blood T cell repertoires in COVID-19. The protocol was immunoSEQ multiplex PCR, while the TCRdb copy is restricted to in-frame clones and leaves out a portion. The profile shows under 35,000 clones, 85% of them singletons. Sequencing was performed on peripheral blood. These TCRs come from a woman between 55 and 75 years old with active COVID-19.

The CDR3 coding sequence is TGCGCCAGCAGCTTGGATGGGACAGATAATTCACCCCTCCACTTT. Its translation is CASSLDGTDNSPLHF. This rearrangement joins TRBV5-1 to TRBJ1-6; 7 bases are shared with TRBD1. CDR3 size: 15 residues. Germline CDR1 reads SGHRS; CDR2 reads YFSETQ. The J segment lost 5 bases and the V segment lost 0 bases, leaving 2 bases of the junction unmatched.

In DNA form, the CDR3 reads TGCGCCAGCAGCTTGGCAGGGGGCTACACTGAAGCTTTCTTT. Translating it yields CASSLAGGYTEAFF. The chain has TRBV5-1 and TRBJ1-1, with TRBD1 matching over 8 bases. Germline V gives CDR1 SGHRS, CDR2 YFSETQ. J was trimmed by 3 bases and V by 0 bases; bases with no gene match: 1. The CDR3 sequence is 14 residues long.

The DNA for the CDR3 is TGTGCCTGGAGTACCGGGACTTCTCAAGAGACCCAGTACTTC. Translating it yields CAWSTGTSQETQYF. The chain is built from TRBV30 and TRBJ2-5; weak D call: TRBD2 (6 bases). From germline, CDR1 is GTSNPN and CDR2 SVGIG (reference sequence). The CDR3 spans 14 residues. V lost 2 bases, J lost 2 bases, and 12 bases lay in between. Looking up the rest from reference TRBV30 and TRBJ2-5 gives the full variable domain: SQTIHQWPATLVQPVGSPLSLECTVEGTSNPNLYWYRQAAGRGLQLLFYSVGIGQISSEVPQNLSASRPQDRQFILSSKKLLLSDSGFYLCAWSTGTSQETQYFGPGTRLLVL.

This chain uses TRBV6-5 with TRBJ2-3, with 13 positions matching TRBD2. Germline-derived CDR1 and CDR2 are MNHEY and SVGAGI. The V segment lost 10 bases and the J segment 3 bases; nucleotides outside the gene matches: 4. The CDR3 loop spans 14 amino acids. The CDR3 region is CAILTSGGTDTQYF. The CDR3, as DNA: TGTGCCATCCTGACTAGCGGGGGGACAGATACGCAGTATTTT.

The chain is built from TRBV19 and TRBJ1-5, with D possibly matching TRBD1 (5 bases). CDR3 length: 14 amino acids. With 6 bases removed from V and 6 bases from J, the gap between germline ends came to 15 bases. Germline CDR1 is LNHDA and CDR2 is SQIVND (reference sequence). DNA for the CDR3: TGTGCCAGTAGCCCTCGGGGGGGGGTTCAGCCCCAGCATTTT. Translating gives CASSPRGGVQPQHF.

V usage is TRBV7-9 and J usage is TRBJ2-4, with 9 positions matching TRBD2. Germline V CDR1 and CDR2: SEHNR, FQNEAQ (reference sequence). The V gene end was trimmed by 4 bases and the J gene end by 1 base; junction bases not matched to a gene: 5. The CDR3 is 16 residues long. This CDR3 is CASSSPAGGAKNIQYF. Here the CDR3 DNA reads TGTGCCAGCAGCTCCCCTGCGGGGGGGGCCAAAAACATTCAGTACTTC.

The rearrangement joins TRBV5-6 to TRBJ1-2, with D tentatively TRBD1 (6 bases). The CDR3 spans 13 residues. Germline assignment: CDR1 SGHDT and CDR2 YYEEEE. V lost 0 bases and J 4 bases, leaving 7 bases between the germline ends. The chain's CDR3 is CASSLDRAYGYTF. The CDR3, as DNA: TGTGCCAGCAGCTTGGACAGGGCCTATGGCTACACCTTC.

The CDR3 loop is CASSLDRVDTGELFF. The CDR3 region has the DNA TGTGCCAGCAGCCTCGACAGGGTGGACACCGGGGAGCTGTTTTTT. The chain is built from TRBV5-4 and TRBJ2-2, with 7 bases fitting TRBD1. This CDR3 region has 15 residues. The ends lost 4 bases at V and 3 bases at J; junction bases unmatched: 6. Germline assignment: CDR1 SGHNT and CDR2 YYREEE (reference sequence).

This clone has just one count. The V gene is TRBV5-4, the J gene TRBJ2-1; 9 bases align to TRBD2. Germline CDR1 is SGHNT and CDR2 is YYREEE (reference sequence). This CDR3 region has 15 residues. The V and J ends lost 4 bases and 7 bases, in that order; junction bases with no gene match: 9. The CDR3 DNA reads as TGTGCCAGCAGCCCTGATAGCGGGGGCCTGAATGAGCAGTTCTTC. It codes for CASSPDSGGLNEQFF.

The sample holds one count of this clone. The V gene is TRBV28, the J gene TRBJ1-1; 7 bases line up with TRBD1. CDR1 and CDR2 from the germline V gene are MDHEN and SYDVKM. J was trimmed by 1 base and V by 8 bases; bases with no gene match: 7. This CDR3 region has 14 residues. CDR3 sequence (DNA): TGTGCCAGCTCCAAGACAGGGAGGAACACTGAAGCTTTCTTT. The encoded protein is CASSKTGRNTEAFF.

The CDR3 bases are TGCGCCAGCAGCTTGGCCGTAAGACAGGGAGAGACCCAGTACTTC. It translates to CASSLAVRQGETQYF. The chain is built from TRBV5-1 and TRBJ2-5, with 7 bases fitting TRBD1. Germline V gene sequence: CDR1 SGHRS, CDR2 YFSETQ. This CDR3 is built from 15 residues. Trimming cost V 0 bases and J 4 bases; bases outside gene matches: 6.